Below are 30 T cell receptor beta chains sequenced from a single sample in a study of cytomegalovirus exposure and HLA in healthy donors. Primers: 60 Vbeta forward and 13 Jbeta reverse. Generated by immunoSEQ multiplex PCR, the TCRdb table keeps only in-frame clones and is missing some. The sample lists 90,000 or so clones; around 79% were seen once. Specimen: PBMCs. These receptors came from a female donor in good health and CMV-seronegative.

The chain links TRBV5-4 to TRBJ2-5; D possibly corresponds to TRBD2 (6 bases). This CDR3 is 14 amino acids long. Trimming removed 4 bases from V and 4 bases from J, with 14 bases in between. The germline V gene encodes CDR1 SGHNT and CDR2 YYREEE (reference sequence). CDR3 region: CASSRDSAGETQYF. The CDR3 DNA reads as TGTGCCAGCAGCCGGGACTCCGCAGGAGAGACCCAGTACTTC.

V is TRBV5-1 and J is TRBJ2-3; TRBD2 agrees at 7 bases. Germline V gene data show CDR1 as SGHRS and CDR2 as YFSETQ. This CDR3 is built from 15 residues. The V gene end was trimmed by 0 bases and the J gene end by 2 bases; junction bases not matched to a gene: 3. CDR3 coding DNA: TGCGCCAGCAGCTTGGGGGAGGGCCACACAGATACGCAGTATTTT. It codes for CASSLGEGHTDTQYF.

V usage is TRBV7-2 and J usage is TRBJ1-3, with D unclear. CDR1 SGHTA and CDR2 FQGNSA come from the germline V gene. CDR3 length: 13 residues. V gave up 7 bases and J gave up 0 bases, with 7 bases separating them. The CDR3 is CASTEVSGNTIYF. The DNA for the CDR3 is TGTGCCAGCACAGAGGTCTCTGGAAACACCATATATTTT.

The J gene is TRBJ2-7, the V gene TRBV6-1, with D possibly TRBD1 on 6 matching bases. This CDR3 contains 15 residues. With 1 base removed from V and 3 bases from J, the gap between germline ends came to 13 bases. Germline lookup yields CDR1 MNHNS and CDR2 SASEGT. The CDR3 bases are TGTGCCAGCAGTGAAGGATGGGACACCCTCTACGAGCAGTACTTC. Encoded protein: CASSEGWDTLYEQYF.

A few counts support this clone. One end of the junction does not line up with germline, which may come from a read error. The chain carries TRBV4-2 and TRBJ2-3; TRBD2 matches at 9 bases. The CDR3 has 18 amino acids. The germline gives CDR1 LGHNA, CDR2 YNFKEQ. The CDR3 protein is CASSPVGVAGVGTDTQYF. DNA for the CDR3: TGTGCCAGCAGCCCTGTTGGAGTAGCGGGAGTCGGCACCGATACGCAGTATTTT.

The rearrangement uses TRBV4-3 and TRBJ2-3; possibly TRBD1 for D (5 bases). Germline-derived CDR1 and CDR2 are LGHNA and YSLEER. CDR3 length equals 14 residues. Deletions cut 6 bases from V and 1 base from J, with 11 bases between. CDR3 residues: CASSPRRGTDTQYF. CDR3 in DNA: TGCGCCAGCAGTCCCCGCAGGGGCACAGATACGCAGTATTTT.

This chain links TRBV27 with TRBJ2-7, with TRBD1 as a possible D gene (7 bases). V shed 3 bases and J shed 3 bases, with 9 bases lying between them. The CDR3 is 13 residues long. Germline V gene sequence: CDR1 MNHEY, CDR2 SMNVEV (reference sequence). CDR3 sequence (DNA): TGTGCCAGCAGTTTGCGGGACAGCTACGAGCAGTACTTC. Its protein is CASSLRDSYEQYF.

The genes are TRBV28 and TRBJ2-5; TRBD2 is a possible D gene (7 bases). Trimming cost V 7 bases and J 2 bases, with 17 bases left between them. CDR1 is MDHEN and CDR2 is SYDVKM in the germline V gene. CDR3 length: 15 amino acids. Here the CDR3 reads CASKTGGAGQETQYF. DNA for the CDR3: TGTGCCAGCAAGACGGGGGGCGCGGGGCAAGAGACCCAGTACTTC.

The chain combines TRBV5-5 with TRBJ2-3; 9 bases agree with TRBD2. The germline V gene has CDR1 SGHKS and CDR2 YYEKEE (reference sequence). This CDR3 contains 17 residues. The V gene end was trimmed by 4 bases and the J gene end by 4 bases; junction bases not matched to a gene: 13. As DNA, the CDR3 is TGTGCCAGCAGCCCCCAGCTGAGCGGGGGGTGGGCAGATACGCAGTATTTT. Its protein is CASSPQLSGGWADTQYF.

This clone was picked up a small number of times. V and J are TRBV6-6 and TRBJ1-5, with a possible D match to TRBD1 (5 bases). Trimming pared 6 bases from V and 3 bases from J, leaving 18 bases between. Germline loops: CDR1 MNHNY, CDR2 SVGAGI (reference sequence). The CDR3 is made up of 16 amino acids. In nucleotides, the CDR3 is TGTGCCAGCAGCCGATCGAGACAGCTATCCAATCAGCCCCAGCATTTT. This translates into CASSRSRQLSNQPQHF.

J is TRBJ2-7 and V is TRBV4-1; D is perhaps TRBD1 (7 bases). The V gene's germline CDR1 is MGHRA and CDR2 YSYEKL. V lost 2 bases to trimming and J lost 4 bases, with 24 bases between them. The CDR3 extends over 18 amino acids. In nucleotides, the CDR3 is TGCGCCAGCAGCCAAAACCATAGAAATCGACAGGGACTGTACGAGCAGTACTTC. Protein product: CASSQNHRNRQGLYEQYF.

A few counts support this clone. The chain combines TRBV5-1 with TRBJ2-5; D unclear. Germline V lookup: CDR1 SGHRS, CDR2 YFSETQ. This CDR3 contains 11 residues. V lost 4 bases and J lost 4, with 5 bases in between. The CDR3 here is CASSPGETQYF. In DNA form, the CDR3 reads TGCGCCAGCAGCCCCGGAGAGACCCAGTACTTC.

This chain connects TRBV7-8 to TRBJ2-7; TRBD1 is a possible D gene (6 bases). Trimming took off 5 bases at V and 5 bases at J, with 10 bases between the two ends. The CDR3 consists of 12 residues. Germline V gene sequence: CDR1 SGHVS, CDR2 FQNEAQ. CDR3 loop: CASSTQGHEQYF. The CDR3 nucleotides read TGTGCCAGCAGCACACAGGGTCACGAGCAGTACTTC.

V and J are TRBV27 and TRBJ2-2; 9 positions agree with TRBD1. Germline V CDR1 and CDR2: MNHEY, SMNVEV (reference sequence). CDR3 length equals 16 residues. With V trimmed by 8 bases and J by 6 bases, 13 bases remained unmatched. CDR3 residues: CASLKLGTGFSGELFF. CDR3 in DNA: TGTGCCAGCCTCAAATTGGGGACAGGGTTTTCCGGGGAGCTGTTTTTT.

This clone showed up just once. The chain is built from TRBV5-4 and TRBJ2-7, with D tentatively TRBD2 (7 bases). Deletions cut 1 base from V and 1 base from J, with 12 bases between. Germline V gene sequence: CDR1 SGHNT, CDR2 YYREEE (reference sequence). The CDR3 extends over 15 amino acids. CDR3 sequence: CASSLTGGTSYEQYF. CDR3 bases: TGTGCCAGCAGCTTGACGGGGGGCACGTCCTACGAGCAGTACTTC.

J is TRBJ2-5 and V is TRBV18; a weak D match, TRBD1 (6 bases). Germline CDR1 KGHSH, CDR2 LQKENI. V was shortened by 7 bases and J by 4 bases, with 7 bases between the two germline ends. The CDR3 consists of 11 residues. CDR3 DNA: TGTGCCAGCTTAGGGGGAGAGACCCAGTACTTC. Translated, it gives CASLGGETQYF. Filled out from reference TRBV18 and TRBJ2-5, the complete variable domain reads NAGVMQNPRHLVRRRGQEARLRCSPMKGHSHVYWYRQLPEEGLKFMVYLQKENIIDESGMPKERFSAEFPKEGPSILRIQQVVRGDSAAYFCASLGGETQYFGPGTRLLVL.

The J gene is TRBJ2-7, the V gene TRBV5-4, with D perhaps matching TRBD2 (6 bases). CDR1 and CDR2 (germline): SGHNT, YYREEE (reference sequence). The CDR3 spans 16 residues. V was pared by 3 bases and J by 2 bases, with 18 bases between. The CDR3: CASSWGTPMEAYEQYF. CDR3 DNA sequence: TGTGCCAGCAGCTGGGGGACTCCAATGGAGGCCTACGAGCAGTACTTC. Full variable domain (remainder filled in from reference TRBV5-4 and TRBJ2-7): ETGVTQSPTHLIKTRGQQVTLRCSSQSGHNTVSWYQQALGQGPQFIFQYYREEENGRGNFPPRFSGLQFPNYSSELNVNALELDDSALYLCASSWGTPMEAYEQYFGPGTRLTVT.

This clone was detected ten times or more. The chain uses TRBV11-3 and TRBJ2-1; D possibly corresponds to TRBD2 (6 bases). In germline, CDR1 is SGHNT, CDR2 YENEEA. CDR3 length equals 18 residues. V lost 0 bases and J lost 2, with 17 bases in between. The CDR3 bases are TGTGCCAGCAGCTTAGATCAGGGTGGTAGCGGAGCCTACAATGAGCAGTTCTTC. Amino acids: CASSLDQGGSGAYNEQFF.

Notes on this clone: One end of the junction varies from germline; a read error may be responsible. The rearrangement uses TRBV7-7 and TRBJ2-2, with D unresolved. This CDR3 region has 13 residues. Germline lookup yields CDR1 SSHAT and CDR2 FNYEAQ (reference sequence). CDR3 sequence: CASSLYSTGELFF. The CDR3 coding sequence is TGTGCTAGCAGCTTATACTCGACCGGGGAGCTGTTTTTT.

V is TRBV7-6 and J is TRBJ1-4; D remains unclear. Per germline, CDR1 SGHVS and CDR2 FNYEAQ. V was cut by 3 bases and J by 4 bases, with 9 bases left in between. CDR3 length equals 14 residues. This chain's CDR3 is CASSFNGVNEKLFF. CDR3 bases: TGTGCCAGCAGCTTCAACGGGGTTAATGAAAAACTGTTTTTT.

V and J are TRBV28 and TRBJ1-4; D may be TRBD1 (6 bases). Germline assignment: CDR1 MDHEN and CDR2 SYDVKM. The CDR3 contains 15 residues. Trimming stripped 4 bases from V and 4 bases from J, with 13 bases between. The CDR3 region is CASSSSGGLNEKLFF. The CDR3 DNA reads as TGTGCCAGCAGTTCCTCGGGGGGCCTTAATGAAAAACTGTTTTTT.

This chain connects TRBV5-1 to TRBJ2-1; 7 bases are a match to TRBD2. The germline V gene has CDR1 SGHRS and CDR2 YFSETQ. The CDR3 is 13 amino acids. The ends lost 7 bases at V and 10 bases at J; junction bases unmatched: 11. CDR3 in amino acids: CASRLAALREQFF. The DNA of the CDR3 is TGCGCCAGCCGGCTAGCGGCCCTTAGGGAGCAGTTCTTC. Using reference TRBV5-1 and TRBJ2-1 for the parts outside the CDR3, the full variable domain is KAGVTQTPRYLIKTRGQQVTLSCSPISGHRSVSWYQQTPGQGLQFLFEYFSETQRNKGNFPGRFSGRQFSNSRSEMNVSTLELGDSALYLCASRLAALREQFFGPGTRLTVL.

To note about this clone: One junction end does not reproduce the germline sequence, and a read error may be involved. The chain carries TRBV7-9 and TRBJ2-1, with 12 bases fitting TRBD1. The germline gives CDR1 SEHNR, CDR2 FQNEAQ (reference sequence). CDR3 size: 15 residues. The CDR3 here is CSSSFWDRGHNEQFF. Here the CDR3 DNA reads TGTTCCAGCAGCTTCTGGGACAGGGGGCACAATGAGCAGTTCTTC.

The CDR3: CASSIGTGSQPQHF. The CDR3 DNA is TGCGCCAGCAGCATCGGGACAGGGAGCCAGCCCCAGCATTTT. The chain links TRBV5-1 to TRBJ1-5; 9 bases line up with TRBD1. The germline V gene encodes CDR1 SGHRS and CDR2 YFSETQ. The CDR3 totals 14 residues. J was trimmed by 7 bases and V by 4 bases; bases with no gene match: 6.

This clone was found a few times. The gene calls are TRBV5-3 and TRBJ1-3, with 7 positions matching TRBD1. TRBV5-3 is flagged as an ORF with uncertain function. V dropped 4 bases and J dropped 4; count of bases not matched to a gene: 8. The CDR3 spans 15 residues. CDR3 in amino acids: CARSARTGLGNTIYF. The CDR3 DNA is TGTGCCAGAAGCGCTAGGACAGGTTTAGGAAACACCATATATTTT.

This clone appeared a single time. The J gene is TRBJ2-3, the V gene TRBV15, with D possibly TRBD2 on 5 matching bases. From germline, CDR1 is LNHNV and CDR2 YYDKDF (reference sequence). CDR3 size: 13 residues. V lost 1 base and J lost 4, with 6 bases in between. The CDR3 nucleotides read TGTGCCACCAGCAGAGGAGGGTCAGATACGCAGTATTTT. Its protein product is CATSRGGSDTQYF. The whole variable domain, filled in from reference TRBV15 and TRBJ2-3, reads DAMVIQNPRYQVTQFGKPVTLSCSQTLNHNVMYWYQQKSSQAPKLLFHYYDKDFNNEADTPDNFQSRRPNTSFCFLDIRSPGLGDTAMYLCATSRGGSDTQYFGPGTRLTVL.

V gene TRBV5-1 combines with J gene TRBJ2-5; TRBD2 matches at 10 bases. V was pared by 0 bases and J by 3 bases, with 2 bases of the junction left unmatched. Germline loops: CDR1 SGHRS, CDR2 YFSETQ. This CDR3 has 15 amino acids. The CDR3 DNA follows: TGCGCCAGCAGCTTGGATACTAGCGGGGAAGAGACCCAGTACTTC. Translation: CASSLDTSGEETQYF.

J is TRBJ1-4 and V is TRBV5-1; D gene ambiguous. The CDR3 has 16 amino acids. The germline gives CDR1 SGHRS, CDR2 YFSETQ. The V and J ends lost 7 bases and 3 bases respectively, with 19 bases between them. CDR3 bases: TGCGCCAGCCAGCTCAAGGGAGCAGGTGCTAATGAAAAACTGTTTTTT. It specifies CASQLKGAGANEKLFF.

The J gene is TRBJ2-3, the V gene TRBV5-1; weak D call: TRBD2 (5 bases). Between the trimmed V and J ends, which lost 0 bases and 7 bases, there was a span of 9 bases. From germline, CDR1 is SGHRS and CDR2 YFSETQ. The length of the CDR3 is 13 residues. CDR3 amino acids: CASSLVSENTQYF. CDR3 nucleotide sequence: TGCGCCAGCAGCTTGGTTAGCGAAAATACGCAGTATTTT.

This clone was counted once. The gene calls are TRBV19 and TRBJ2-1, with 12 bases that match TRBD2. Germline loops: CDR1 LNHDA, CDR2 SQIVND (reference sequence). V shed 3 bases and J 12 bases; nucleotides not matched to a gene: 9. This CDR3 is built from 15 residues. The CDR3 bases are TGTGCCAGTAGTATGGGCTCTAGCGGGGGGGGTGCGCAGTTCTTC. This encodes CASSMGSSGGGAQFF.